This T cell receptor beta chain emerged from a study of cytomegalovirus exposure and HLA in healthy donors. At the level of the study: The Caucasian-associated ancestry cluster held 80% to 90% of 398 genotyped donors.

With 5 bases clipped from V and 1 base from J, the junction kept 8 bases outside the gene matches. Looked up from germline, CDR1 is SGHTA and CDR2 is FQGNSA. The CDR3 runs to 16 residues. Study-wide results and caveats: In a later analysis, HLA-C alleles had the fewest associated TCRs, DRB1 alleles the most. A further, later analysis showed that HLA-associated TCR beta chains (compared with equally common others) were more clonally expanded. A later analysis linked a missense DCLRE1C variant to TCR beta V- and J-gene trimming.

With respect to this clone: Its antigen is not known.

Primers included in the PCR were 60 Vbeta and 13 Jbeta primers. Sequencing used immunoSEQ multiplex PCR; TCRdb keeps in-frame clones, though not all of them. This sample has 100,000 or so clones, with 79% found just once. The origin of this receptor is a female donor in good health and CMV-seropositive. This sequence joins TRBV7-2 and TRBJ1-1, with 9 bases lining up with TRBD1. The material sequenced was PBMCs. The CDR3 DNA reads TGTGCCAGCAGCCAGACAGGGGGTCTGAAGAACACTGAAGCTTTCTTT. The encoded protein is CASSQTGGLKNTEAFF.